This passage covers 20 T cell receptor beta chains from one sample sequenced in a study of cytomegalovirus exposure and HLA in healthy donors. PCR primers comprised 60 Vbeta and 13 Jbeta primers. Libraries were prepared by immunoSEQ multiplex PCR; TCRdb keeps only in-frame clonotypes and omits some of them. The sample records about 120,000 clones, around four fifths being singletons. Sequenced sample: PBMCs. These receptors all come from a female donor in good health and CMV-seronegative.

The chain couples TRBV7-3 to TRBJ1-4, with D perhaps TRBD1 (5 bases). V gave up 1 base and J gave up 6 bases, with 12 bases separating them. There are 15 residues in the CDR3. Per the germline V gene, CDR1 is SGHTA and CDR2 is FQGTGA. CDR3 amino acids: CASSLRGGVDEKLFF. The CDR3 coding sequence is TGTGCCAGCAGCTTAAGGGGAGGGGTCGATGAAAAACTGTTTTTT.

V is TRBV5-1 and J is TRBJ2-7; D unresolved. The ends were cut back, 1 base at V and 5 bases at J, with 7 bases in the middle. The CDR3 has 12 amino acids. Germline CDR1 is SGHRS and CDR2 is YFSETQ. The CDR3 sequence is CASSLRGDEQYF. The CDR3 DNA is TGCGCCAGCAGCTTGAGAGGTGACGAGCAGTACTTC.

V is TRBV5-1 and J is TRBJ2-1, with 10 bases matching TRBD2. J was trimmed by 9 bases and V by 6 bases; bases with no gene match: 18. The CDR3 totals 17 residues. Germline lookup yields CDR1 SGHRS and CDR2 YFSETQ. In DNA form, the CDR3 reads TGCGCCAGCACCCCTGGTAGTCCTAGCGGGAGAGACGGTGAGCAGTTCTTC. Amino acids: CASTPGSPSGRDGEQFF.

The chain recombines TRBV30 with TRBJ2-7; possibly TRBD2 for D (7 bases). CDR1 and CDR2 from the germline V gene are GTSNPN and SVGIG (reference sequence). The CDR3 is made up of 15 amino acids. Trimming removed 3 bases at V and 3 bases at J, with 18 bases between. The CDR3 sequence is CAWREGGASRYEQYF. The CDR3 region has the DNA TGTGCCTGGAGGGAAGGGGGGGCTTCCCGCTACGAGCAGTACTTC.

The chain couples TRBV4-2 to TRBJ2-3; TRBD2 aligns across 7 bases. V was clipped by 1 base and J by 6 bases; unmatched bases: 13. In germline, CDR1 is LGHNA, CDR2 YNFKEQ. The CDR3 loop spans 17 amino acids. In nucleotides, the CDR3 is TGTGCCAGCAGCCAAGCCGTGGAGGGAGGGCCGGGGGATACGCAGTATTTT. Its protein is CASSQAVEGGPGDTQYF.

DNA for the CDR3: TGCGCCAGCAGCTTGGGTCGGGGGGGGACACTCTCGAGCGAGCAGTACTTC. As protein: CASSLGRGGTLSSEQYF. This chain joins TRBV5-1 and TRBJ2-7, with TRBD2 matching over 8 bases. In germline, CDR1 is SGHRS, CDR2 YFSETQ. After removal of 0 bases from V and 6 bases from J, the junction contained 14 bases not matched to a gene. The CDR3 sequence is 17 residues long. Based on the CDR3 plus reference TRBV5-1 and TRBJ2-7, the full variable domain is KAGVTQTPRYLIKTRGQQVTLSCSPISGHRSVSWYQQTPGQGLQFLFEYFSETQRNKGNFPGRFSGRQFSNSRSEMNVSTLELGDSALYLCASSLGRGGTLSSEQYFGPGTRLTVT.

V gene TRBV6-6 combines with J gene TRBJ2-3; 7 bases are a match to TRBD2. V lost 5 bases to trimming and J lost 2 bases; unmatched junction nucleotides: 4. The CDR3 contains 14 residues. The V gene's germline CDR1 is MNHNY and CDR2 SVGAGI (reference sequence). The CDR3 region is CASSLTSVTDTQYF. CDR3 bases: TGTGCCAGCAGTCTAACTAGCGTCACAGATACGCAGTATTTT.

The chain recombines TRBV6-1 with TRBJ1-4; 9 bases are a match to TRBD1. V dropped 7 bases and J dropped 8; count of bases not matched to a gene: 8. The CDR3 is 14 amino acids. CDR1 and CDR2 (germline): MNHNS, SASEGT. CDR3 sequence (DNA): TGTGCCAGCAAAACAGGGGGCCTGGGGGAAAAACTGTTTTTT. It codes for CASKTGGLGEKLFF.

V is TRBV9 and J is TRBJ2-1; the match to TRBD1 covers 9 bases. The CDR3 has 17 residues. The V and J ends lost 7 bases and 0 bases, in that order; junction bases with no gene match: 11. Germline CDR1 reads SGDLS; CDR2 reads YYNGEE. Here the CDR3 reads CASAGQGSPRSYNEQFF. CDR3 nucleotide sequence: TGTGCCAGCGCGGGACAGGGCTCCCCACGCTCCTACAATGAGCAGTTCTTC.

This sequence joins TRBV19 and TRBJ2-1, with TRBD2 matching 9 bases. The V segment lost 1 base and the J segment 10 bases; nucleotides outside the gene matches: 14. The V gene's germline CDR1 is LNHDA and CDR2 SQIVND (reference sequence). The CDR3 has 17 residues. CDR3 nucleotides: TGTGCCAGTAGTATAGTGGAACTAGCGGGCGTCCCGGGGGAGCAGTTCTTC. Residues: CASSIVELAGVPGEQFF.

This chain connects TRBV4-1 to TRBJ1-2, with D tentatively TRBD1 (6 bases). Trimming took 0 bases from V and 6 from J, leaving 11 bases between them. CDR1 is MGHRA and CDR2 is YSYEKL in the germline V gene. CDR3 length: 14 amino acids. CDR3 DNA sequence: TGCGCCAGCAGCCAAGAATGGGGGGGCAATGGCTACACCTTC. It encodes CASSQEWGGNGYTF.

This clone was recorded a few times. This chain connects TRBV5-4 to TRBJ1-3; TRBD1 matches at 8 bases. The V and J ends lost 3 bases and 4 bases, in that order; junction bases with no gene match: 9. The germline CDR1 and CDR2 sequences are SGHNT and YYREEE (reference sequence). The CDR3 is 16 amino acids. In DNA, the CDR3 is TGTGCCAGCAGCTCCGCCCAGGGGGCAGGGGGAAACACCATATATTTT. Translation gives CASSSAQGAGGNTIYF. Full variable domain (missing parts from reference TRBV5-4 and TRBJ1-3): ETGVTQSPTHLIKTRGQQVTLRCSSQSGHNTVSWYQQALGQGPQFIFQYYREEENGRGNFPPRFSGLQFPNYSSELNVNALELDDSALYLCASSSAQGAGGNTIYFGEGSWLTVV.

This clone occurred a few times. V and J are TRBV9 and TRBJ2-2; 11 bases line up with TRBD2. Losses at the gene ends were 4 bases for V and 6 bases for J; bases not matched to a gene: 11. Germline V CDR1 and CDR2: SGDLS, YYNGEE. CDR3 size: 17 residues. This CDR3 reads CASSQKIAGGPPGELFF. The CDR3, as DNA: TGTGCCAGCAGCCAAAAGATAGCGGGAGGGCCCCCCGGGGAGCTGTTTTTT.

The chain joins TRBV7-9 to TRBJ2-5; TRBD1 agrees at 8 bases. Trimming took 0 bases from V and 4 from J; bases not matched to a gene: 1. This CDR3 has 14 amino acids. The V gene's germline CDR1 is SEHNR and CDR2 FQNEAQ (reference sequence). The DNA for the CDR3 is TGTGCCAGCAGCTTAGCTGGACAGGGAGAGACCCAGTACTTC. It translates to CASSLAGQGETQYF.

This rearrangement joins TRBV21-1 to TRBJ1-3. TRBV21-1 is a listed pseudogene. The CDR3 has 16 residues. CDR3 region: CASPRGAVVSGNTIYF. CDR3 in DNA: TGTGCCAGCCCTAGAGGAGCTGTCGTCTCTGGAAACACCATATATTTT.

This clone was found a few times. Other DNA sequences of this sample code for an identical CDR3. The gene calls are TRBV20-1 and TRBJ2-3; 12 bases are shared with TRBD2. The CDR3 is 11 residues long. In germline, CDR1 is DFQATT, CDR2 SNEGSKA (reference sequence). The V and J ends lost 6 bases and 9 bases, in that order; junction bases with no gene match: 1. The CDR3 DNA sequence: TGCAGTGCCGGGACTAGCGGGACGCAGTATTTT. Its protein product is CSAGTSGTQYF.

The rearrangement joins TRBV27 to TRBJ1-5; D is perhaps TRBD1 (6 bases). There are 17 residues in the CDR3. V lost 1 base and J 0 bases, leaving 13 bases between the germline ends. CDR1 and CDR2 from the germline V gene are MNHEY and SMNVEV (reference sequence). The CDR3 spells CASSLFGDTSSNQPQHF. CDR3 nucleotides: TGTGCCAGCAGTTTATTCGGGGACACCTCTAGCAATCAGCCCCAGCATTTT.

The CDR3 coding sequence is TGCGCCAGCAGAAGACTAGCGGGAGGCACAGATACGCAGTATTTT. This codes for CASRRLAGGTDTQYF. The rearrangement joins TRBV5-1 to TRBJ2-3; 12 nucleotides line up with TRBD2. This CDR3 is built from 15 residues. The germline CDR1 and CDR2 sequences are SGHRS and YFSETQ. V lost 5 bases to trimming and J lost 1 base; unmatched junction nucleotides: 2.

This clone was detected a few times. The chain employs TRBV5-4 and TRBJ1-1; 7 nucleotides match TRBD1. The CDR3 is 16 amino acids. Germline assignment: CDR1 SGHNT and CDR2 YYREEE (reference sequence). Trimming cost V 4 bases and J 1 base; bases outside gene matches: 10. The CDR3 nucleotides are TGTGCCAGCAGCCCGAGGACAGGAGGGGGGAACACTGAAGCTTTCTTT. This gives the protein CASSPRTGGGNTEAFF. Full variable domain (rest looked up from reference TRBV5-4 and TRBJ1-1): ETGVTQSPTHLIKTRGQQVTLRCSSQSGHNTVSWYQQALGQGPQFIFQYYREEENGRGNFPPRFSGLQFPNYSSELNVNALELDDSALYLCASSPRTGGGNTEAFFGQGTRLTVV.

The V gene is TRBV5-1, the J gene TRBJ2-2; tentative D call: TRBD2 (6 bases). CDR1 SGHRS and CDR2 YFSETQ come from the germline V gene. The CDR3 is 16 residues long. V was pared by 4 bases and J by 6 bases, with 19 bases between. DNA for the CDR3: TGCGCCAGCAGCACCTCGAGTCCTAGCGCCCCCGGGGAGCTGTTTTTT. Amino acid sequence: CASSTSSPSAPGELFF.